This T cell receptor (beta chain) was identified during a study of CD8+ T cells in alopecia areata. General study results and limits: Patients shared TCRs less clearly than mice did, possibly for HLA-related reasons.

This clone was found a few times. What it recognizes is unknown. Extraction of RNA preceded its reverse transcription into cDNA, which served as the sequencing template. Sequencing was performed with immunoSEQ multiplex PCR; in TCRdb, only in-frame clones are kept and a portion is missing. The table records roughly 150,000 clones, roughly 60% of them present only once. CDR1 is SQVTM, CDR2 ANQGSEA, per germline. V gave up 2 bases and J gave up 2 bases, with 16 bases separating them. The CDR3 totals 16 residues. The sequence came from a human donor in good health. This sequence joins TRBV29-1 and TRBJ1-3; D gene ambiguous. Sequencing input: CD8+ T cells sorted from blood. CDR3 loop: CSVELQGIDPGNTIYF. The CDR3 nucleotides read TGCAGCGTTGAACTTCAAGGGATAGACCCTGGAAACACCATATATTTT.